The next 4 T cell receptor beta chains were all read from a single sample in a study of PD-1 blockade in classical Hodgkin lymphoma. In every patient, relapse followed autologous stem cell transplantation, while exposure to brentuximab vedotin differed. Assay used: immunoSEQ multiplex PCR; TCRdb lists only in-frame clones, some missing. The sample contains some 100,000 clones, 92% of which appear only once. The sequenced sample was peripheral blood mononuclear cells (PBMCs), obtained at baseline. Receptors originate from a human donor with classical Hodgkin lymphoma.

The rearrangement uses TRBV30 and TRBJ2-1; D uncertain. The CDR3 consists of 15 residues. Trimming shortened V by 2 bases and J by 9 bases, and 20 bases separated the two germline ends. Per the germline V gene, CDR1 is GTSNPN and CDR2 is SVGIG (reference sequence). Here the CDR3 DNA reads TGTGCCTGGAGTCCCCTCGTGGGAACTTTAGGTGAGCAGTTCTTC. It codes for CAWSPLVGTLGEQFF.

The count of this clone is one. The chain recombines TRBV19 with TRBJ2-1; D ambiguous. The CDR3 is made up of 14 amino acids. Trimming shortened V by 5 bases and J by 5 bases, and 13 bases separated the two germline ends. Germline V gives CDR1 LNHDA, CDR2 SQIVND (reference sequence). As DNA, the CDR3 is TGTGCCAGTAGTCTATTGGTCCGGGACAATGAGCAGTTCTTC. Amino acids: CASSLLVRDNEQFF.

The gene calls are TRBV29-1 and TRBJ2-5, with a tentative D call TRBD1 (6 bases). The CDR3 has 14 residues. V was cut by 3 bases and J by 5 bases, with 16 bases left in between. The V gene's germline CDR1 is SQVTM and CDR2 ANQGSEA. The CDR3 DNA reads TGCAGCGTTGAGGGCCCAGGGGTCCTTGAGACCCAGTACTTC. Protein sequence: CSVEGPGVLETQYF.

V is TRBV4-1 and J is TRBJ2-1, with no clear D. Germline V gives CDR1 MGHRA, CDR2 YSYEKL. V lost 2 bases, J lost 12 bases, and 17 bases lay in between. This CDR3 is built from 14 residues. For the CDR3, the DNA is TGCGCCAGCAGCCAAACATCCCTCGATCTCCGGCAGTTCTTC. Protein sequence: CASSQTSLDLRQFF.